Listed below are T cell receptor beta chains from one sample, sequenced in a study of shared clonotypes between healthy human individuals. The protocol was immunoSEQ multiplex PCR, while the TCRdb copy is restricted to in-frame clones and leaves out a portion. The sample yields roughly 2.2 million clones, roughly 93% seen once. The sequenced sample was naive CD4+ T cells from PBMCs. The source of these receptors is a man younger than 35 in good health. Some clones in this sample may be carry-over from other donors' samples. CDR3s include the opening cysteine and the closing phenylalanine or tryptophan. D genes are given only for firm matches. Clone size is shown for a subset of rows, as once, few, many or a class of expanded clone.

DNA	CDR3	D	V	J	size
TGTGCCAGCTCACGAAACCGGGACAGGGGGCTTTCGTACGAGCAGTACTTC	CASSRNRDRGLSYEQYF	TRBD1	TRBV18	TRBJ2-7	once
TGTGCCATCAGTGAGTCGGGGCCTAACTATGGCTACACCTTC	CAISESGPNYGYTF	-	TRBV10-3	TRBJ1-2	-
TGTGCCAGCAGCACACAGCCACCGGGAGGGTACAATGAGCAGTTCTTC	CASSTQPPGGYNEQFF	TRBD2	TRBV9	TRBJ2-1	-
TGTGCCAGCACCGCCCATCTCGGGACAGATGTTAAGACCCAGTACTTC	CASTAHLGTDVKTQYF	TRBD1	TRBV28	TRBJ2-5	-
TGTGCCAGCAGCCGCACGGCGGTGACCTACGAGCAGTACTTC	CASSRTAVTYEQYF	-	TRBV6-5	TRBJ2-7	once
TGTGCCAGCAGCTTAGTGTGGTTCAGAGGGACAGGGATAACCTACGAGCAGTACTTC	CASSLVWFRGTGITYEQYF	TRBD1	TRBV7-7	TRBJ2-7	-
TGTGCCAGCAGCCCCGGGACAGGGTTCAATCAGCCCCAGCATTTT	CASSPGTGFNQPQHF	TRBD1	TRBV11-2	TRBJ1-5	-
TGTGCCAGCAGTTACTCAGGCAGCAATCAGCCCCAGCATTTT	CASSYSGSNQPQHF	-	TRBV6-5	TRBJ1-5	-
TGCAGCGTTGTGGGGTCCAGTTTTAGGAATGAGCAGTTCTTC	CSVVGSSFRNEQFF	-	TRBV29-1	TRBJ2-1	-
TGCGCCAGCAGCCAACTGGGCTTCAATCAGCCCCAGCATTTT	CASSQLGFNQPQHF	-	TRBV4-1	TRBJ1-5	-
TGTGCCAGCAGTCACGGGACAGAGACAGATACGCAGTATTTT	CASSHGTETDTQYF	TRBD1	TRBV6-1	TRBJ2-3	-
TGTGCCATCAGTTTGAAACTGAACACTGAAGCTTTCTTT	CAISLKLNTEAFF	-	TRBV10-3	TRBJ1-1	few
TGTGCCAGCGGGGGACTAGCGGGCCGACTTAGCTCCTACGAGCAGTACTTC	CASGGLAGRLSSYEQYF	TRBD2	TRBV27	TRBJ2-7	-
TGTGCCAGCAGCCGGACAGTTTGGGAGCAGTACTTC	CASSRTVWEQYF	-	TRBV7-2	TRBJ2-7	-
TGTGCCAGCTCACCAGGACTAGCGGCTAACTACGAGCAGTACTTC	CASSPGLAANYEQYF	TRBD2	TRBV18	TRBJ2-7	-
TGTGCCAGCAGCCCACCGGGGGCGCCCTACGAGCAGTACTTC	CASSPPGAPYEQYF	-	TRBV6-5	TRBJ2-7	-
TGTGCCAGCAGCTTAGTGCCCTCCGGGGGCTCCTACGAGCAGTACTTC	CASSLVPSGGSYEQYF	-	TRBV11-2	TRBJ2-7	-
TGTGCCAGCAGTTTGTACGGGGCTTCGAACACTGAAGCTTTCTTT	CASSLYGASNTEAFF	-	TRBV28	TRBJ1-1	-
TGTGCCAGCTCACCTATCGGGACAGAGAACACTGAAGCTTTCTTT	CASSPIGTENTEAFF	TRBD1	TRBV18	TRBJ1-1	-